In this sample, the clone carrying this T cell receptor beta chain turned up a few times. This entry belongs to a study of blood T cell repertoires in COVID-19. Enrollees, about 18 to 95 years old, lived in around 23 US areas. CDR1 SGDLS and CDR2 YYNGEE come from the germline V gene. The V end was cut by 0 bases, the J end by 5 bases, with 8 bases between. This CDR3 spans 13 amino acids. Clones were read by immunoSEQ multiplex PCR, and TCRdb kept only the in-frame ones, dropping some. This table has about 160,000 clones, approximately 88% appearing once. Sample: PBMCs or T cells enriched from blood (not recorded which). V usage is TRBV9 and J usage is TRBJ1-1; maybe TRBD1 (6 bases). The receptor comes from a woman in her 50s who had recovered from COVID-19. The CDR3 loop is CASSVVQGTEAFF. CDR3 in DNA: TGTGCCAGCAGCGTAGTTCAGGGGACTGAAGCTTTCTTT.